This T cell receptor (beta chain) is from a study of OX40 agonist ivuxolimab in advanced cancers. Study at large: Prior anti-PD-1, anti-PD-L1 or anti-CTLA-4 therapy did not bar entry, and 30% to 40% had some.

Patients were ineligible given autoimmune disease history or systemic immunosuppression. This clone was seen just once. Germline loops: CDR1 MDHEN, CDR2 SYDVKM. The CDR3 extends over 16 amino acids. Between the trimmed V and J ends, which lost 3 bases and 4 bases, there was a span of 18 bases. Method: immunoSEQ multiplex PCR; TCRdb's copy keeps in-frame clones and lacks some. The table lists 65,000 to 85,000 clones, approximately 90% of them singletons. The chain links TRBV28 to TRBJ1-2; D might be TRBD1 (5 bases). This specimen consisted of CD4+ or CD8+ T cells sorted from blood, obtained in a trial of the OX40 agonist ivuxolimab. The TCR sequence derives from an adult with an advanced solid tumor such as melanoma, head and neck, liver or kidney cancer. As DNA, the CDR3 is TGTGCCAGCAGTTTCGACAGAGCCCCGGGCGGCTATGGCTACACCTTC. This sequence encodes CASSFDRAPGGYGYTF.